One and the same sample provided the 9 T cell receptor beta chains below, sequenced in a study of tumor-infiltrating lymphocytes in primary liver carcinoma. For each extraction, RNA and DNA were obtained together from approximately 20-30 mg of unsorted bulk tissue. cDNA specific to TCR beta was made from 500 ng of total RNA, with a constant-region primer employed for priming. The TCR beta library was amplified through three nested multiplex PCR rounds in a modified ARM-PCR procedure. PCR rounds one and two used TRBV1-TRBV30 forward primers with a C-beta reverse primer for approximately 11 cycles each. TCRdb analysed the multiplex PCR reads with MiXCR anew, one entry per CDR3 protein. This sample carries more than 45,000 distinct CDR3 sequences, around 82% of them seen once, and the ten largest clones take roughly a quarter. Specimen: liver tumor tissue from sampling region 5. Sample subset: tumor region T5, tumor centre. The receptors were sampled from a man in his forties with primary liver carcinoma and hepatitis B virus infection.

This sequence joins TRBV7-3 and TRBJ2-1; 8 nucleotides agree with TRBD2. The CDR3 is 15 amino acids. V dropped 4 bases and J dropped 14; count of bases not matched to a gene: 16. Germline V gene data show CDR1 as SGHTA and CDR2 as FQGTGA. The CDR3 spells CASSSGLAGWGEEFF. The CDR3 bases are TGTGCCAGCAGCTCCGGATTAGCGGGATGGGGGGAGGAGTTCTTC.

Notes on this clonotype: The conserved closing phenylalanine or tryptophan is absent in this CDR3, likely reflecting a read error. The V call is TRBV7-8, the J call TRBJ2-3; D unresolved. The CDR3 consists of 16 residues. CDR1 and CDR2 from the germline V gene are SGHVS and FQNEAQ. The CDR3 nucleotides are TGTGTCAGCAGCTTAGAGCCAGGTGGGGGCACAGATACGCAGTATCTT. Protein product: CVSSLEPGGGTDTQYL.

Concerning this clonotype itself: Since no conserved phenylalanine or tryptophan closes the CDR3, a read error is the likely cause. This chain uses TRBV6-1 with TRBJ2-3, with D perhaps being TRBD1 or TRBD2 (5 bases each). This CDR3 comprises 12 residues. Germline lookup yields CDR1 MNHNS and CDR2 SASEGT. The CDR3 DNA is TGTGCTAGCAGTGATGGGGGAGCTACGCAGTATTTA. Its translation: CASSDGGATQYL.

V usage is TRBV27 and J usage is TRBJ2-5; the D gene is possibly TRBD1 (5 bases). Germline V gene lookup returns CDR1 MNHEY and CDR2 SMNVEV (reference sequence). V lost 5 bases and J lost 1, with 14 bases in between. CDR3 length: 15 residues. CDR3 DNA: TGTGCCAGCAGTGCAGGGTTCCCCCCCCAAGAGACCCAGTACTTC. Translating it yields CASSAGFPPQETQYF.

This clonotype was observed many times. V usage is TRBV2 and J usage is TRBJ2-1, with 8 bases identical to TRBD2. Looked up from germline, CDR1 is SNHLY and CDR2 is FYNNEI. V lost 4 bases to trimming and J lost 3 bases; unmatched junction nucleotides: 2. The length of the CDR3 is 14 residues. This chain's CDR3 is CASSALAGYNEQFF. The CDR3 DNA reads TGTGCCAGCAGTGCTCTAGCGGGCTACAATGAGCAGTTCTTC. The entire variable domain, with the rest obtained from reference TRBV2 and TRBJ2-1, is as follows: EPEVTQTPSHQVTQMGQEVILRCVPISNHLYFYWYRQILGQKVEFLVSFYNNEISEKSEIFDDQFSVERPDGSNFTLKIRSTKLEDSAMYFCASSALAGYNEQFFGPGTRLTVL.

The CDR3 DNA is TGTGCCAACAGTGCCGTGACGGGATGGGTAAACAATGAGCAGTTCTTC. This sequence encodes CANSAVTGWVNNEQFF. The chain joins TRBV14 to TRBJ2-1, with D tentatively TRBD2 (5 bases). Germline CDR1 reads SGHDN; CDR2 reads FVKESK. The V end lost 10 bases, the J end lost 5 bases, and 24 bases lay between the germline ends. The CDR3 extends over 16 amino acids.

As to this clonotype: As the CDR3 is not closed by the conserved phenylalanine or tryptophan, this likely results from a read error. It is unclear where the CDR3 begins or ends on the DNA, so no DNA is shown, and the CDR3 is as TCRdb lists it. The chain couples TRBV7-8 to TRBJ2-7; the table calls TRBD1, which could not be checked here. The germline V gene encodes CDR1 SGHVS and CDR2 FQNEAQ. The CDR3 extends over 14 residues, inclusive of both ends. The CDR3 loop reads CASSPRDIRYEQSL.

This chain joins TRBV11-2 and TRBJ2-7, with D possibly TRBD2 on 6 matching bases. The ends were cut back, 9 bases at V and 3 bases at J, with 18 bases in the middle. The germline gives CDR1 SGHAT, CDR2 FQNNGV. The CDR3 runs to 14 residues. The CDR3 DNA sequence: TGTGCCAGAAGCCTACTAGAGGGAGGCTACGAGCAGTACTTC. This encodes CARSLLEGGYEQYF.

Details on this clonotype: At one of its ends the junction is not consistent with the germline gene, which may arise from a read error. The chain has TRBV7-8 and TRBJ2-2; 12 bases match TRBD1. This CDR3 contains 15 residues. Looked up from germline, CDR1 is SGHVS and CDR2 is FQNEAQ. CDR3: CANSEGTGGTGELFF. In DNA, the CDR3 is TGTGCCAACAGCGAGGGGACAGGGGGCACCGGGGAACTGTTTTTT.